Listed below are T cell receptor beta chains from one sample, sequenced in a study of blood T cell repertoires in COVID-19. Method: immunoSEQ multiplex PCR; TCRdb's copy keeps in-frame clones and lacks some. There are over 250,000 clones in the sample; around 84% occur only once, and over 4% lies in the top ten. Material: PBMCs or T cells enriched from blood (not recorded which). The source of these receptors is a man younger than 40 with acute COVID-19. The CDR3 runs from the conserved cysteine through the conserved F or W. A D gene is named only where the DNA matches it firmly. The size field is filled for only some rows; it gives once, few, many or a size class.

TRBD2,TRBJ2-5,once,TRBV19,TGTGCCACGTCCTTCGGGGGACTAGCGGGAACCTTTGGAGAGACCCAGTACTTC,CATSFGGLAGTFGETQYF
.,TRBJ1-6,few,TRBV6-5,TGTGCCAGCACCAAGGACAGCCTAAATTCACCCCTCCACTTT,CASTKDSLNSPLHF
TRBD2,TRBJ2-3,.,TRBV11-2,TGTGCCAGCAGCTTCGCGGGGGGGGTAGATACGCAGTATTTT,CASSFAGGVDTQYF
.,TRBJ2-2,.,TRBV5-1,TGTGCCAGCAGCTTAGATGGCTCCGGGGAGCTGTTTTTT,CASSLDGSGELFF
TRBD1,TRBJ1-1,.,TRBV10-2,TGCGCCAGCAGATGGGACAGGGGGCTCGGCACTGAAGCTTTCTTT,CASRWDRGLGTEAFF
.,TRBJ2-5,.,TRBV7-9,TGTGCCAGCAGCCGAGACAAGGCCAAGACCCAGTACTTC,CASSRDKAKTQYF
.,TRBJ2-5,.,TRBV7-6,TGTGCCAGCAGTCCAACAGGGAGGGTAGAGACCCAGTACTTC,CASSPTGRVETQYF
.,TRBJ1-5,.,TRBV5-1,TGCGCCAGCAGCTTAGGGGGTTCCAATCAGCCCCAGCATTTT,CASSLGGSNQPQHF
.,TRBJ2-1,.,TRBV19,TGTGCCAGTAGTATAGATCGCGGTAGGACCTACAATGAGCAGTTCTTC,CASSIDRGRTYNEQFF
.,TRBJ2-1,.,TRBV6-5,TGTGCCAGCGAAAGTGGGAGGGGGATAATCAACGAGCAGTTCTTC,CASESGRGIINEQFF
.,TRBJ1-4,few,TRBV7-9,TGTGCCAGCAGTTCCGCGGGGCTACGGAATGAAAAACTGTTTTTT,CASSSAGLRNEKLFF
TRBD2,TRBJ2-3,.,TRBV5-1,TGCGCCAGCAGCTTGGGTGGGACTAGTAAAACCACAGATACGCAGTATTTT,CASSLGGTSKTTDTQYF
.,TRBJ2-3,.,TRBV5-1,TGCGCCAGCAGCTTGGCTAGCGCGGGCACAGATACGCAGTATTTT,CASSLASAGTDTQYF
TRBD2,TRBJ2-1,once,TRBV2,TGTGCCAGCAGTGAAATGGGACTAGCGACCAATGAGCAGTTCTTC,CASSEMGLATNEQFF
.,TRBJ1-4,.,TRBV9,TGTGCCAGCAGCTCAGCAACTAATGAAAAACTGTTTTTT,CASSSATNEKLFF
.,TRBJ1-2,once,TRBV29-1,TGCGGAGTTAGACAGTCTAACTATGGCTACACCTTC,CGVRQSNYGYTF
.,TRBJ1-2,.,TRBV11-3,TGTGCCAGCAGCTGGGCTGGGTCTCCTAACTATGGCTACACCTTC,CASSWAGSPNYGYTF
.,TRBJ1-4,.,TRBV11-3,TGTGCCAGCAGCTCTCAGGGGACACCATTTTTT,CASSSQGTPFF
.,TRBJ1-3,.,TRBV27,TGTGCCAGCAAAACTCTCGGGAGCTCTGGAAACACCATATATTTT,CASKTLGSSGNTIYF
TRBD1,TRBJ1-1,.,TRBV29-1,TGCAGCGTATACCGGGACAGGAACACTGAAGCTTTCTTT,CSVYRDRNTEAFF
.,TRBJ2-6,.,TRBV7-2,TGTGCCAGCAGATCGAACGGGACATCCAGCTCTGGGGCCAACGTCCTGACTTTC,CASRSNGTSSSGANVLTF
.,TRBJ1-5,.,TRBV19,TGTGCCAGTAGTATTGCGGAGATTAGCAATCAGCCCCAGCATTTT,CASSIAEISNQPQHF
TRBD1,TRBJ2-3,.,TRBV28,TGTGCCAGCAAGACAGGGGCTAGCACAGATACGCAGTATTTT,CASKTGASTDTQYF
TRBD1,TRBJ2-1,.,TRBV5-1,TGCGCCAGCAGACTCCAGGGGGCGCTTAATGAGCAGTTCTTC,CASRLQGALNEQFF
.,TRBJ1-6,.,TRBV7-9,TGTGCCAGCAGCCGTGGTTCGAGCTTTACACCCCTCCACTTT,CASSRGSSFTPLHF
.,TRBJ1-5,.,TRBV18,TGTGCCAGCTCCCGGGGTGTGCAGGACCCAACCGATTTT,CASSRGVQDPTDF
.,TRBJ1-2,few,TRBV12-3/TRBV12-4,TGTGCCAGCAGGCTCCGCAGGGAATATGGCTACACCTTC,CASRLRREYGYTF
.,TRBJ1-2,.,TRBV7-9,TGTGCCAGCAGGGGGGGACGGTCAGACCTTCAGCTGTATGGCTACACCTTC,CASRGGRSDLQLYGYTF
.,TRBJ1-1,.,TRBV6-5,TGTGCCAGCAATGCAGGGGTAAACACTGAAGCTTTCTTT,CASNAGVNTEAFF
TRBD2,TRBJ2-3,.,TRBV11-2,TGTGCCAGCAGCTTGTCCCCCGGGGGGGCAAGAGATACGCAGTATTTT,CASSLSPGGARDTQYF
.,TRBJ1-5,.,TRBV7-9,TGTGCCAGCAGCCCCGACATTGTCCAGCCCCAGCATTTT,CASSPDIVQPQHF
.,TRBJ2-1,few,TRBV12-3/TRBV12-4,TGTGCCAGCAGTTCTCAGGAGGGCAATGAGCAGTTCTTC,CASSSQEGNEQFF
TRBD1,TRBJ2-6,.,TRBV29-1,TGCAGCGTAAGGGACAGGGGCCGAAACTCTGGGGCCAACGTCCTGACTTTC,CSVRDRGRNSGANVLTF
.,TRBJ1-5,few,TRBV6-5,TGTGCCAGCCATTCGGGAGGGACCAACAATCAGCCCCAGCATTTT,CASHSGGTNNQPQHF
.,TRBJ1-5,.,TRBV11-3,TGTGCCAGCAGCCGGGGTTTAGATCAGCCCCAGCATTTT,CASSRGLDQPQHF
.,TRBJ2-3,.,TRBV19,TGTGCCAGTGGCTTGGCGGGGAGCACAGATACGCAGTATTTT,CASGLAGSTDTQYF
TRBD1,TRBJ1-1,.,TRBV28,TGTGCCAGCAGCCCGACAGGGAGGAACACTGAAGCTTTCTTT,CASSPTGRNTEAFF
TRBD1,TRBJ1-1,.,TRBV30,TGTGCCTGGAGGGACAGGGTATGGACTGAAGCTTTCTTT,CAWRDRVWTEAFF
.,TRBJ1-2,few,TRBV7-9,TGTGCCAGCAGTACACCACAGGACTATGGCTACACCTTC,CASSTPQDYGYTF
TRBD1,TRBJ1-6,.,TRBV29-1,TGCAGCCAACTTAAAACGGGACAGTACTATTCACCCCTCCACTTT,CSQLKTGQYYSPLHF
TRBD1,TRBJ2-4,.,TRBV7-9,TGTGCCAGCAGCGCCCGACAGGGGCCATTGAACATTCAGTACTTC,CASSARQGPLNIQYF
TRBD1,TRBJ2-1,.,TRBV5-4,TGTGCCAGCAGCTTTATCCGGGACAGCTACAATGAGCAGTTCTTC,CASSFIRDSYNEQFF